This T cell receptor beta chain emerged from a study of post-analysis software for immune sequencing data. Study-wide context: Relapsing-remitting, secondary progressive and progressive-relapsing multiple sclerosis were all included among the disease courses. Study conclusions and caveats: Patients had higher frequencies than controls of roughly five TRBV segments, including TRBV5-6, TRBV5-1 and TRBV20-1. Multiple sclerosis was associated with a significant reduction in normalized Chao1 diversity relative to controls.

Germline CDR1 is MNHEY and CDR2 is SVGAGI. Trimming removed 8 bases from V and 0 bases from J; junction bases left unmatched: 10. This CDR3 contains 16 residues. The library was made from cDNA and included unique molecular identifiers. Between about 1 and 11 million T cells gave rise to some 520,000 cDNA molecules. TCRdb re-called the PCR reads with MiXCR, one entry per CDR3 protein. The sample carries hundreds of thousands of distinct CDR3 sequences, roughly three fifths recorded once. This clonotype has a handful of counts. Its antigen remains unknown. The clonotype originates from a girl aged 2-10 years with multiple sclerosis. The sample comprised blood. The genes are TRBV6-5 and TRBJ2-1; 7 bases are a match to TRBD2. The DNA for the CDR3 is TGTGCCAGCCTCTCGGGGGGAGGCCTCTCCTACAATGAGCAGTTCTTC. Encoded protein: CASLSGGGLSYNEQFF.